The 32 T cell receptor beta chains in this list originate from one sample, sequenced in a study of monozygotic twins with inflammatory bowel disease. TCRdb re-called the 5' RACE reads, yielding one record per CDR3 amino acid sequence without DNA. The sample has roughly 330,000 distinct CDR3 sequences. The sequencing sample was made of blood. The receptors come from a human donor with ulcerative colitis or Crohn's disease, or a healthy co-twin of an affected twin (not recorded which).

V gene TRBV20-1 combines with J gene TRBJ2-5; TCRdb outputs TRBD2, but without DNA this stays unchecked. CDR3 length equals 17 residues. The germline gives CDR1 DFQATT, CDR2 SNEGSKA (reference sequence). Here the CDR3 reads CSASTTSGRGVQETQYF.

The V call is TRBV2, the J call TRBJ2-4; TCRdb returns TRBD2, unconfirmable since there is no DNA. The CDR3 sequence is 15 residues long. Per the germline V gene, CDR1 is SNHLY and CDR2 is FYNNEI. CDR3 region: CASILRGVAKNIQYF.

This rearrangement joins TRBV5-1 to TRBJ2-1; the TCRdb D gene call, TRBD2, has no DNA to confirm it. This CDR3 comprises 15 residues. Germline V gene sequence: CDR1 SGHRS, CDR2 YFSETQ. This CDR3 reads CASSLEVAGLDEQFF.

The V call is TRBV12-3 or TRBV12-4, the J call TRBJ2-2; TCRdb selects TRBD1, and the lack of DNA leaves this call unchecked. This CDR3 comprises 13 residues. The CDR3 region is CASRPGWGGELFF.

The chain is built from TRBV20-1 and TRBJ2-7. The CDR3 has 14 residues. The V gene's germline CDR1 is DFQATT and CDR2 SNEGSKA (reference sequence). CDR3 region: CSARDPGSNYEQYF.

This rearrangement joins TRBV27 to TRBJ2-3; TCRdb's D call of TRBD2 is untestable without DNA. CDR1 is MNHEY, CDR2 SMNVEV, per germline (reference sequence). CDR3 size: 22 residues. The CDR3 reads CASSSKRTGLITSGGSTDTQYF.

CDR3 loop: CASSLGGRAAYEQYF. The V call is TRBV5-1, the J call TRBJ2-7; the TRBD2 assignment by TCRdb is unverifiable without DNA. Germline CDR1 is SGHRS and CDR2 is YFSETQ. The CDR3 has 15 residues.

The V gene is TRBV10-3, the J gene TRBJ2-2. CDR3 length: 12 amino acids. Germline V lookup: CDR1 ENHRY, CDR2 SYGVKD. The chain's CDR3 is CAISLYTGELFF.

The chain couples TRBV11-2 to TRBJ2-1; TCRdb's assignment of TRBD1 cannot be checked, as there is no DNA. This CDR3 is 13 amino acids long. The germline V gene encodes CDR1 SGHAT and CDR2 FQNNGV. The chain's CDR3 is CASSQGTFNEQFF.

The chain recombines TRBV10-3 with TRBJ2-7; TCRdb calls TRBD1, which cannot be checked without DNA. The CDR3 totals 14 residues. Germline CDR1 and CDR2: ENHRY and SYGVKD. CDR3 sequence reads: CASAGGTGDGEQYF.

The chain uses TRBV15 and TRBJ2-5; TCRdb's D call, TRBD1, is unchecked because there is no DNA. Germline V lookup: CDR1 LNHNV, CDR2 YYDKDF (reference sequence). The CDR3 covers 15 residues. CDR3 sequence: CATSRSTGFQETQYF.

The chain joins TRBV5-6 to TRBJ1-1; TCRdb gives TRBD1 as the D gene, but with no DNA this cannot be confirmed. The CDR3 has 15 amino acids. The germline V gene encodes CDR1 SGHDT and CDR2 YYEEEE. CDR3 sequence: CASSYIDRTNTEAFF.

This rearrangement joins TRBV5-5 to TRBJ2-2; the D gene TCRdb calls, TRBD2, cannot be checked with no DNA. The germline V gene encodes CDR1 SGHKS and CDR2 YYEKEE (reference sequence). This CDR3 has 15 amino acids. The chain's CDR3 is CASSLEGIRTGELFF.

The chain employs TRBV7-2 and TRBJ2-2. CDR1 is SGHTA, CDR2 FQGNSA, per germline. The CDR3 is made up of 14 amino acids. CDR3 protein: CASSLASNTGELFF.

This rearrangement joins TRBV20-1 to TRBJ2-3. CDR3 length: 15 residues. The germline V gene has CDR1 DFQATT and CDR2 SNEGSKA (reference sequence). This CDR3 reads CSAREFTLAQDTQYF.

The CDR3 region is CASSREGGQETQYF. The chain uses TRBV27 and TRBJ2-5; as DNA is missing, the TRBD2 call by TCRdb cannot be tested. This CDR3 is built from 14 residues. Germline values: CDR1 MNHEY, CDR2 SMNVEV (reference sequence).

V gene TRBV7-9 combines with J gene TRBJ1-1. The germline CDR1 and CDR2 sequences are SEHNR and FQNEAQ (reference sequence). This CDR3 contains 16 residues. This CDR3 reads CASSFLGNPSHTEAFF.

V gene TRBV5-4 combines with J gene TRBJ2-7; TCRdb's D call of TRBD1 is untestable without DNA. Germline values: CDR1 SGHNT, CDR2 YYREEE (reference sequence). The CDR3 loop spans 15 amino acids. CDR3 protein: CASSMGQFLTYEQYF.

The chain's CDR3 is CASSLGAGGAGNTIYF. This chain uses TRBV5-4 with TRBJ1-3; the TCRdb call, TRBD1, lacks DNA for checking. Germline V lookup: CDR1 SGHNT, CDR2 YYREEE (reference sequence). This CDR3 is built from 16 residues.

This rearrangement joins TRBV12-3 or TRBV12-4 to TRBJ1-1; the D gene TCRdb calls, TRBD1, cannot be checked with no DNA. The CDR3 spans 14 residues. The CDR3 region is CASSLALGGTEAFF.

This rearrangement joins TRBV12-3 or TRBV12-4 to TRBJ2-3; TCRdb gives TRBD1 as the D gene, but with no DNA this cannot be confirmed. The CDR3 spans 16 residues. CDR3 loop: CASSLIRQMGADTQYF.

The CDR3 sequence is CAIRPGTGQETQYF. The V call is TRBV10-3, the J call TRBJ2-5; checking the TCRdb D call of TRBD1 is not possible without DNA. The CDR3 totals 14 residues. The germline gives CDR1 ENHRY, CDR2 SYGVKD.

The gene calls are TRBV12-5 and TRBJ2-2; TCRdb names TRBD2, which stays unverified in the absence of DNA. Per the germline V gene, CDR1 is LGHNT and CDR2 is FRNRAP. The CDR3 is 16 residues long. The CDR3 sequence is CASGYLGTSGIGELFF.

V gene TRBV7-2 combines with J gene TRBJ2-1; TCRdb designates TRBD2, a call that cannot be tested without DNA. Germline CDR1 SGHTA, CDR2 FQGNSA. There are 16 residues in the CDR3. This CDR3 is CASSLVRLAGHNEQFF.

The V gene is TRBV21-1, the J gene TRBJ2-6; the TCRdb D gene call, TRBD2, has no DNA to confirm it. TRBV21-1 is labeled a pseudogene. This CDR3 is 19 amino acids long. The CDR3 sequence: CASRRLQSRRAAGANVLTF.

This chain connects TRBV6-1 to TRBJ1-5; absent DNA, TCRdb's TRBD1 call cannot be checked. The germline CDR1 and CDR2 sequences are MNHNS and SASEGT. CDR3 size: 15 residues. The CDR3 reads CASRSPGTGGQPQHF.

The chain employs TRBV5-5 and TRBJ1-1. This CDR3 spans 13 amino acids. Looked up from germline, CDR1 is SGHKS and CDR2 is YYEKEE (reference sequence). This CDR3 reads CASSLGTAIGAFF.

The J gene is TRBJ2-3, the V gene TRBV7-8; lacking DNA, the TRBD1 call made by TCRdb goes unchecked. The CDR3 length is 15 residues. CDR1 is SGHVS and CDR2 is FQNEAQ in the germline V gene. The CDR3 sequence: CASSPQGSPPDTQYF. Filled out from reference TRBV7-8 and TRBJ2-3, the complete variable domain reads GAGVSQSPRYKVAKRGQDVALRCDPISGHVSLFWYQQALGQGPEFLTYFQNEAQLDKSGLPSDRFFAERPEGSVSTLKIQRTQQEDSAVYLCASSPQGSPPDTQYFGPGTRLTVL.

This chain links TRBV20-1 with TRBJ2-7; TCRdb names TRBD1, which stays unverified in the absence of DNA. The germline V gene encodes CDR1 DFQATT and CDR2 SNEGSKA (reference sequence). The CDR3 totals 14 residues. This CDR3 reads CSARHYRPIYEQYF.

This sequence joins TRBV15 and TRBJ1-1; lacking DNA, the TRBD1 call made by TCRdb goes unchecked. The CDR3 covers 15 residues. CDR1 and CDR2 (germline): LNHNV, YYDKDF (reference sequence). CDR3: CATSSKGQMNTEAFF.

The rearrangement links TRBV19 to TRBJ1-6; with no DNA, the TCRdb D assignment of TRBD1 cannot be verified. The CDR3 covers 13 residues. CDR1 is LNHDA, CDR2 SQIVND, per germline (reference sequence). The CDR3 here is CASSMGHSWTLHF.

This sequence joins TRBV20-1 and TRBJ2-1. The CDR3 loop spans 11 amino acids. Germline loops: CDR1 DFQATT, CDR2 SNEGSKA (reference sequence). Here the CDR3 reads CSAKGGNEQFF.